This T cell receptor beta chain comes out of a study of glioma-infiltrating T cells. Study observations and caveats: Tissue-blood divergence was below expectation in non-neoplastic patients, above in gliomas.

The iRepertoire nested amplicon-rescue multiplex PCR amplified TCR alpha and beta CDR3s from RNA. TCRdb reprocessed the multiplex PCR reads with MiXCR, giving one entry per CDR3 protein. Here the sample spans roughly 100,000 distinct CDR3 sequences, roughly 30% being singletons. This clonotype was observed a handful of times. Its antigen is undetermined. CDR1 is SNHLY and CDR2 is FYNNEI in the germline V gene. This CDR3 is built from 15 residues. Trimming shortened V by 3 bases and J by 7 bases, and 16 bases separated the two germline ends. The J gene is TRBJ1-5, the V gene TRBV2; TRBD1 might be the D (6 bases). Material for sequencing was glioma tissue, nonneoplastic brain tissue, or PBMCs (not recorded which). This clonotype originated in a human donor with low-grade glioma or glioblastoma, undergoing nonglioma brain surgery, or in good health (not recorded which). The DNA of the CDR3 is TGTGCCAGCAGTGAGGAAAGGGCCCAGGGGCAGCCCCAGCATTTT. Translation gives CASSEERAQGQPQHF.